This T cell receptor beta chain was captured by sequencing in a study of blood T cell repertoires in COVID-19 (dated by TCRdb to the early 2020s). Broadly, across the study: The collaborator samples originated in the United States, Italy and Spain and spanned the acute and convalescent phases of COVID-19. The material from the prospective study consisted of cDNA or gDNA derived from T cells, B-cell-depleted T cells, or PBMCs. The dataset comprised deeply sampled blood TCRbeta repertoires from subjects exposed to, actively infected with, or recovered from COVID-19. The repertoires were released in a freely available public database meant as a resource for research on the immune response to SARS-CoV-2. The samples were drawn from two sources: the first 160 participants of the ongoing ImmuneRACE study, and over 1,000 subjects contributed by 6 global collaborators. Nearly every sample came with metadata listing a de-identified subject ID, COVID-19 status, age in years and sex. Where available, HLA class I and class II types were obtained from metadata supplied by the sample provider rather than from assay-based typing.

Enrolling through a virtual design, the prospective study's participants ranged in age from roughly 18 to 89 years and lived across 24 United States geographic areas. Cohort assignment in the prospective study relied on participant-reported clinical history from a screening survey and a study questionnaire. Recovered participants in ImmuneRACE Cohort 3 were defined by two consecutive negative NP/OP PCR tests, clearance by a healthcare professional, or resolution of symptoms. Each participant in the prospective study had whole blood, serum and a nasopharyngeal or oropharyngeal swab collected by mobile phlebotomists. Participants in the prospective study had the option to provide additional blood draws and questionnaires over a 2-month period. Before DNA extraction, blood samples from the prospective study were shipped at room temperature or frozen. TCRbeta CDR3 regions were amplified from genomic DNA using the immunoSEQ Assay, a bias-controlled multiplex PCR. Per the authors' processing: Within the assay, amplification of reference gene primers was used to estimate how many nucleated cells each sample contained. To quantify the absolute abundance of each unique TCRbeta CDR3 rearrangement, sequence reads were collapsed and filtered. For each sample, productive Simpson clonality was calculated as the square root of Simpson's diversity index across productive rearrangements. Held by TCRdb, this immuneACCESS table contains in-frame sequences only and omits some clones. Under half of the omission traces to an unresolved V gene where checked; the cause of the rest is unknown. The DNA was the basis for D and trimming; V, J and clone size are from that table. The sample profile shows about 180,000 clones; roughly 85% of them were found once. 5% to 8% of the sample is held by the ten biggest clonotypes.

The CDR3 measures 13 amino acids from cysteine to phenylalanine. The retained sequence is limited to the CDR3, 39 bases, with the frame set at the first base. The V end gives up 0 bases and the J end 8 bases, leaving 3 bases in the junction not matched to a gene. CDR1 SGHRS and CDR2 YFSETQ were looked up in the germline V gene. Concerning this clone itself: The specificity of this receptor is unknown. Qualities for individual bases were not recorded, and no much larger clone is one base off.

Study-level results and caveats: How much clinical and demographic metadata was included differed by source and by participant, and the metadata was provided uncurated.

The sample was PBMCs or T cells enriched from blood (not recorded which). The source is a middle-aged man who had recovered from COVID-19. This sequence uses TRBV5-1 and TRBJ1-2, and TRBD1 matches 8 of the central bases. The CDR3: CASSLGTGTGYTF. The nucleotides are TGCGCCAGCAGCTTGGGGACAGGGACAGGCTACACCTTC.